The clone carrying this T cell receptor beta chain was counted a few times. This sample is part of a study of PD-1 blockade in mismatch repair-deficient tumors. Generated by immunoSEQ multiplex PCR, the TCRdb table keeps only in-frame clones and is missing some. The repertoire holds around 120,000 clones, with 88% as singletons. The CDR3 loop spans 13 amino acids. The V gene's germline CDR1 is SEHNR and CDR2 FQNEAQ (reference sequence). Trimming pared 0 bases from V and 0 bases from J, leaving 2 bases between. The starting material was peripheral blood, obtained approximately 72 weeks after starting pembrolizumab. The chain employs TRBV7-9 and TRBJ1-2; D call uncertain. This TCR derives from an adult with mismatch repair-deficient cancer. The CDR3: CASSLAANYGYTF. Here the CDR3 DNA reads TGTGCCAGCAGCTTAGCGGCTAACTATGGCTACACCTTC.